The clone carrying this TCR beta chain was observed a handful of times. The data were obtained in a study of metastatic and nonmetastatic thyroid tumors. V gave up 8 bases and J gave up 5 bases; unmatched junction bases: 18. CDR1 is MNHEY and CDR2 is SVGAGI in the germline V gene. CDR3 length: 17 amino acids. TCRdb reprocessed the PCR reads via MiXCR. The sample has 15,000 to 20,000 clones; approximately 30% are singletons. Patients had received no treatment of any kind before thyroid surgery. V gene TRBV6-5 combines with J gene TRBJ2-3; 8 bases are shared with TRBD1. This clonotype originated in a female donor with papillary thyroid cancer or a benign thyroid nodule (not recorded which). Some clones in this sample may be carry-over from other donors' samples. Sequenced sample: tumor tissue. This chain's CDR3 is CASLPAVWQGALDTQYF. CDR3 DNA: TGTGCCAGCCTGCCTGCGGTTTGGCAGGGGGCTTTAGATACGCAGTATTTT.